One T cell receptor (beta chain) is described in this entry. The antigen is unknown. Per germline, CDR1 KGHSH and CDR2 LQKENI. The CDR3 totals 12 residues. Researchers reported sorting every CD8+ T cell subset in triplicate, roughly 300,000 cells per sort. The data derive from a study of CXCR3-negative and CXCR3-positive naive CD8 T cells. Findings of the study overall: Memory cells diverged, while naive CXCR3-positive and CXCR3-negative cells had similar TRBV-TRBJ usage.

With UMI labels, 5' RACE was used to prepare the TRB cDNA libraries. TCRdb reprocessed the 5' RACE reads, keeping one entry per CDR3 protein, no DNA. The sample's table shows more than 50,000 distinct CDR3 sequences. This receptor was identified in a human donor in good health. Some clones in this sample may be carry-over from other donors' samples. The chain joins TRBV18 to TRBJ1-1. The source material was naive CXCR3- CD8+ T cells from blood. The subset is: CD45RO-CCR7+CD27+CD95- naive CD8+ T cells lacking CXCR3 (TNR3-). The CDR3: CASSSTNTEAFF.